This TCR beta chain was observed in a study of human T cells and chemical hapten exposure (dated by TCRdb to about 2021). For the wider study: For sensitization, 2% DPC in acetone was applied to a 2 cm by 2 cm area of upper inner arm skin. Alopecia areata with under or over 50% scalp involvement, alopecia totalis and alopecia universalis were represented in the patient cohort, which was mostly female. Patch tests used Finn chambers with 0.01% DPC on the upper back, scored after 6 days by International Contact Dermatitis Research Group standards. Blood was sampled from patients pre-sensitization (week 0) and at 2, 6 and about 24 weeks after DPC sensitization. Libraries were combined into a pool for sequencing, and differences in TCR yield between samples came mainly from small differences in library volumes within the pool. In alopecia patients, the study followed how the peripheral blood TCR repertoire changed in vivo over primary and secondary sensitization to diphenylcyclopropenone (DPC), a hapten. For TCR sequencing, blood came from some 31 alopecia patients at anywhere from one to four time points (pre-sensitization, 2, 6 and 24 weeks). Throughout the study period of about 22 weeks, patients also received therapeutic DPC doses to the scalp every week. The full study reports these points: Compared with pre-sensitization or healthy control sets, expanded TCRs formed significantly more large CDR3 similarity clusters, which is consistent with antigen-driven responses. The number of PT1 expanded TCRs positively correlated with patch test score, significant at thresholds 8, 16 and 32 but not 4. Because every patient had alopecia, a presumed autoimmune disease, the patients' immune response might differ from that of healthy individuals. Repeated subsampling changed both the strength of the expansion versus patch-test correlation and the threshold at which the correlation became significant. The number of TCRs above 1 in 1000 frequency did not change with DPC sensitization; there was no evidence of global repertoire structure alterations.

The library was made by RACE. The data were produced on a NextSeq 500. During library preparation, unique molecular identifiers were attached to individual cDNA molecules so that TCRs could be counted quantitatively and reproducibly. Both TCR alpha and TCR beta chains were sequenced from each blood RNA sample. On the authors' methods: A median of around 100,000 TCRs per sample was observed, with a range of about 20,000 to 750,000. The Decombinator software suite was used to annotate V, J and CDR3 in the TCR reads. For PS versus PT1 abundance plots, all samples were subsampled to the same number of TCRs (28,000). TCRs were defined as expanded if absent before sensitization and observed at least eight times at the 2-week time point. Starting from the raw public reads, TCRdb applied fastp trimming at Q25, assembled clones with MiXCR and retained in-frame beta chains. Rows with one shared CDR3 protein collapse into an entry with the most common genes and DNA. These V and J calls rely on TCRdb rather than the paper's analysis. The sample contains some 380,000 distinct CDR3 sequences, 4.8% of them found a single time. The top ten constitute roughly 2.4% of the sample.

The intended sense of this specimen's time point label: patch test 1, 2 weeks after DPC sensitization. The treatment or condition tag for this specimen amounts to: therapeutic diphenylcyclopropenone sensitization with weekly scalp DPC. At every patch-test visit, the blood draw took place before the patch test was put on. Eligible patients were aged 18 to 70, diagnosed with alopecia, deemed suitable for DPC therapy, and excluded if pregnant. Total RNA was isolated from unfractionated whole blood collected in Tempus Blood RNA tubes. This clonotype was observed at least ten times. Its antigen is unknown. The sample holds no much larger clone one base away, and base qualities are not on file. V is trimmed back by 6 bases and J by 8 bases, and the junction contains 18 bases that no gene match accounts for. Looking up the germline V gene yields CDR1 SGHRS and CDR2 YFSETQ. The CDR3 contains 16 residues, cysteine and phenylalanine counted. Of all the DNA, just the CDR3 is kept, 48 bases in frame from base 1.

Sequenced here: whole blood, sampled in connection with sensitization to the hapten diphenylcyclopropenone (DPC). This chain joins TRBV5-1 to TRBJ1-2; 8 central nucleotides agree with TRBD1. The sequence came from a woman aged 45 to 65 with alopecia areata. Some clones in this sample may be carry-over from other donors' samples. This receptor carries the CDR3 CASTQRGTGRSPGYTF. Here is the DNA: TGCGCCAGCACCCAAAGGGGGACAGGCAGGTCTCCGGGCTACACCTTC.